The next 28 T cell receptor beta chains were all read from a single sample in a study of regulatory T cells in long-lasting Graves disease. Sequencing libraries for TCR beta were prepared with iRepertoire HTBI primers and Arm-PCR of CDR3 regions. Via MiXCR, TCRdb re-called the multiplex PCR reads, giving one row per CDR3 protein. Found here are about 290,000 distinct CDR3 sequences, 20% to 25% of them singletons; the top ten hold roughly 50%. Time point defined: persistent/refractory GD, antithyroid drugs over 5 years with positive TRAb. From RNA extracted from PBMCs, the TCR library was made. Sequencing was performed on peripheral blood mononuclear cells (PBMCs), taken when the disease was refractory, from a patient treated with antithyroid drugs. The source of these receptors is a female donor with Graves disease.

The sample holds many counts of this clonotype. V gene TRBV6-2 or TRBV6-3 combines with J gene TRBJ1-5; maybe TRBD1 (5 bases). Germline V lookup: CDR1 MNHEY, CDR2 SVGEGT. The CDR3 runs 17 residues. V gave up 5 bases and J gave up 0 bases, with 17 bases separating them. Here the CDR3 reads CASSEGPGRFSNQPQHF. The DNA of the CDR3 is TGTGCCAGCAGTGAGGGACCGGGACGGTTTAGCAATCAGCCCCAGCATTTT.

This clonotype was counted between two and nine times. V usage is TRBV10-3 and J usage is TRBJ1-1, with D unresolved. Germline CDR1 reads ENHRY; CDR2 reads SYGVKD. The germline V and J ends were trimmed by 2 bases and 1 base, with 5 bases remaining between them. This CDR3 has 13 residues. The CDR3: CAISEPRNTEAFF. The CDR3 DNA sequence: TGTGCCATCAGTGAGCCCCGGAACACTGAAGCTTTCTTT.

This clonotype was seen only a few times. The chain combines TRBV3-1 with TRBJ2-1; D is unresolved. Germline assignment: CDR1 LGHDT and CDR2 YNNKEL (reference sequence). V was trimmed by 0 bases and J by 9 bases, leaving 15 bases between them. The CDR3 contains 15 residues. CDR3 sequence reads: CASSQERLEQREQFF. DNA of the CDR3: TGTGCCAGCAGCCAAGAACGCTTAGAGCAGCGTGAGCAGTTCTTC.

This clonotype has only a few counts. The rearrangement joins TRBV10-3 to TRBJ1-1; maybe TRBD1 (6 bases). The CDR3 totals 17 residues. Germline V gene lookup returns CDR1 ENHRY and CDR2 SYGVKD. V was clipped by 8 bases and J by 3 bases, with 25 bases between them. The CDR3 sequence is CAIWGGVQGRLDTEAFF. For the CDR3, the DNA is TGTGCCATCTGGGGGGGGGTACAGGGAAGGCTGGACACTGAAGCTTTCTTT.

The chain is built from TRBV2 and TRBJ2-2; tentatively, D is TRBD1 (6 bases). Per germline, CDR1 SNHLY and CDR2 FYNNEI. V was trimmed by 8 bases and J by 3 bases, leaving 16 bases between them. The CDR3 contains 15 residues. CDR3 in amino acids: CASQGRDTYTGELFF. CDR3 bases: TGTGCCAGCCAAGGTCGGGACACCTACACCGGGGAGCTGTTTTTT.

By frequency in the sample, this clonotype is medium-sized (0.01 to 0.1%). Written as DNA, the CDR3 is TGTGCCACCACTTCCGGGACAGGGGACACTGAAGCTTTCTTT. Protein product: CATTSGTGDTEAFF. The chain joins TRBV24-1 to TRBJ1-1, with TRBD1 matching 10 bases. With V trimmed by 8 bases and J by 3 bases, 5 bases remained unmatched. This CDR3 comprises 14 residues. CDR1 and CDR2 from the germline V gene are KGHDR and SFDVKD.

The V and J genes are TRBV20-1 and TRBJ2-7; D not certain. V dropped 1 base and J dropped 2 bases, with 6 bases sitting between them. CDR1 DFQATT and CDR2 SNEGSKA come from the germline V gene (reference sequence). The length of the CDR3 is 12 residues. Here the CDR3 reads CSARVVAYEQYF. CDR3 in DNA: TGCAGTGCTAGAGTGGTAGCCTACGAGCAGTACTTC.

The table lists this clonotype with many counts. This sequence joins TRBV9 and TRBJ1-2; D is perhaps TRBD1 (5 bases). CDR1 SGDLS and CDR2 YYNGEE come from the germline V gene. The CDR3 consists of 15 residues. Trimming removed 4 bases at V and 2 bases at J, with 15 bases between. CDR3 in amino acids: CASSPGGQGNYGYTF. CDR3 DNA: TGTGCCAGCAGCCCAGGCGGTCAGGGCAACTATGGCTACACCTTC.

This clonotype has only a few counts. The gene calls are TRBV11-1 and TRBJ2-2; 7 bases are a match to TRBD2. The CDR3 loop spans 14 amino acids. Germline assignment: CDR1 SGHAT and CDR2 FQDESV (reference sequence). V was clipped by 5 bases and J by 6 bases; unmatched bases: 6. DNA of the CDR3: TGTGCCAGCAGCCCGGGCGGGGGTCCCGGGGAGCTGTTTTTT. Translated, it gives CASSPGGGPGELFF.

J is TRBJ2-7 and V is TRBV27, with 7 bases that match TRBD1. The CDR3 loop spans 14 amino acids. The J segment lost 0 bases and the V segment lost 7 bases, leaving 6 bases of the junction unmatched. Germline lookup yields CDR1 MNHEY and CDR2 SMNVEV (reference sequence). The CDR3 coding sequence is TGTGCCAGCAAATCCGGGACAGTCTCCTACGAGCAGTACTTC. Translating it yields CASKSGTVSYEQYF.

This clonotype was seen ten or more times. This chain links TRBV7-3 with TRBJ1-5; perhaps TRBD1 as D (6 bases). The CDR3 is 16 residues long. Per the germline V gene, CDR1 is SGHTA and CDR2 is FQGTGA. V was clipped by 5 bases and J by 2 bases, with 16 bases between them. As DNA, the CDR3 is TGTGCCAGCAGCCATCCTAAGACAGGAGGCAATCAGCCCCAGCATTTT. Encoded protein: CASSHPKTGGNQPQHF.

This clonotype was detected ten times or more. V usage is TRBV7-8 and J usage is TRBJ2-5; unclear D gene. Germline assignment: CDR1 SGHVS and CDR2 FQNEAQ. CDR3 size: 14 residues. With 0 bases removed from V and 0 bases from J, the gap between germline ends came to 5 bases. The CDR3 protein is CASSLARYQETQYF. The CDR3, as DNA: TGTGCCAGCAGCTTAGCCCGGTACCAAGAGACCCAGTACTTC. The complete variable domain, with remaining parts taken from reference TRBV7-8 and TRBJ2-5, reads GAGVSQSPRYKVAKRGQDVALRCDPISGHVSLFWYQQALGQGPEFLTYFQNEAQLDKSGLPSDRFFAERPEGSVSTLKIQRTQQEDSAVYLCASSLARYQETQYFGPGTRLLVL.

The CDR3 DNA sequence: TGCAGTGCTAGACCCCGGGGGACGACTAATGAAAAACTGTTTTTT. Protein sequence: CSARPRGTTNEKLFF. V usage is TRBV20-1 and J usage is TRBJ1-4, with D perhaps matching TRBD1 (5 bases). CDR3 length equals 15 residues. Per the germline V gene, CDR1 is DFQATT and CDR2 is SNEGSKA (reference sequence). V was cut by 2 bases and J by 2 bases, with 12 bases left in between.

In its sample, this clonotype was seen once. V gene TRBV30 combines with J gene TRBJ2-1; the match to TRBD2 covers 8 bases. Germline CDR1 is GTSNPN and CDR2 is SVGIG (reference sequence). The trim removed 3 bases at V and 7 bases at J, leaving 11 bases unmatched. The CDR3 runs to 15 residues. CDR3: CAWRLAGGRPNEQFF. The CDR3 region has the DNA TGTGCCTGGAGGCTTGCGGGCGGGAGGCCAAATGAGCAGTTCTTC.

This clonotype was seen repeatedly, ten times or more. The DNA for the CDR3 is TGTGCCAGCAATTTCCGGGACGGCTATGGTTCACCCCTCCACTTT. Protein product: CASNFRDGYGSPLHF. The J gene is TRBJ1-6, the V gene TRBV6-1; possibly TRBD1 for D (5 bases). V lost 7 bases, J lost 9 bases, and 19 bases lay in between. This CDR3 spans 15 amino acids. Germline-derived CDR1 and CDR2 are MNHNS and SASEGT.

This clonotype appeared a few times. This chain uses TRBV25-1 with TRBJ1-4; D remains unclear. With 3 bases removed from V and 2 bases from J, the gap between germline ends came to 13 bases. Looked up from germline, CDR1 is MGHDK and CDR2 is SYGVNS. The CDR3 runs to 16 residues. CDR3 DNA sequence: TGTGCCAGCAGTGATCTCTGGGATCCCACTAATGAAAAACTGTTTTTT. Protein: CASSDLWDPTNEKLFF.

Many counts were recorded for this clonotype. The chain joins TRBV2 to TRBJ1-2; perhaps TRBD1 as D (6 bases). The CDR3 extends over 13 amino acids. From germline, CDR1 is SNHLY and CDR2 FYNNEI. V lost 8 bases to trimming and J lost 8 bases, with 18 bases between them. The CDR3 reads CASRVGGLEGYTF. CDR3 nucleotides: TGTGCCAGCCGCGTAGGGGGGCTTGAGGGCTACACCTTC.

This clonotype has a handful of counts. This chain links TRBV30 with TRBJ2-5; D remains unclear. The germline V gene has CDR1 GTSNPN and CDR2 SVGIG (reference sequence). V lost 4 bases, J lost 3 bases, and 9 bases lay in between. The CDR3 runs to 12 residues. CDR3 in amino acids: CAWTYGEETQYF. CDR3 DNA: TGTGCCTGGACGTATGGGGAAGAGACCCAGTACTTC. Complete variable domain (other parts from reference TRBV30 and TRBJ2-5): SQTIHQWPATLVQPVGSPLSLECTVEGTSNPNLYWYRQAAGRGLQLLFYSVGIGQISSEVPQNLSASRPQDRQFILSSKKLLLSDSGFYLCAWTYGEETQYFGPGTRLLVL.

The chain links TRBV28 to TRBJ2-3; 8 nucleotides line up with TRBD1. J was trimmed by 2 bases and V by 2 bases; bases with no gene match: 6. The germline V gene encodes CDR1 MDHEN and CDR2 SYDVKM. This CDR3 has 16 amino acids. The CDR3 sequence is CASSLPGTGNTDTQYF. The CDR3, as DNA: TGTGCCAGCAGTTTACCCGGGACAGGAAACACAGATACGCAGTATTTT.

In nucleotides, the CDR3 is TGTGCCAGCAGCCCTTTTGGGGGGGACACTGAAGCTTTCTTT. This codes for CASSPFGGDTEAFF. The V and J genes are TRBV12-3 or TRBV12-4 and TRBJ1-1; D perhaps matches TRBD1 (5 bases). There are 14 residues in the CDR3. Trimming took off 6 bases at V and 3 bases at J, with 14 bases between the two ends.

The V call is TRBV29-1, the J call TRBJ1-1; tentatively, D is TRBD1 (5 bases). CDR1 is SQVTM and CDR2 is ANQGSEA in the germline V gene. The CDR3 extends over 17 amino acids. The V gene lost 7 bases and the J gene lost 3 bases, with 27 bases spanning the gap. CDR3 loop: CSARGHTGIVSDTEAFF. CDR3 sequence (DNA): TGCAGCGCGAGGGGTCATACGGGGATTGTGAGCGACACTGAAGCTTTCTTT.

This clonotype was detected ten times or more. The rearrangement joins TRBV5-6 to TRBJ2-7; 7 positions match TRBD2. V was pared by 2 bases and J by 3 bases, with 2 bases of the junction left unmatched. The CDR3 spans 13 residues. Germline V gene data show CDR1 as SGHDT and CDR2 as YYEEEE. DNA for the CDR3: TGTGCCAGCAGCTTTACTAGCGACTACGAGCAGTACTTC. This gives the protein CASSFTSDYEQYF.

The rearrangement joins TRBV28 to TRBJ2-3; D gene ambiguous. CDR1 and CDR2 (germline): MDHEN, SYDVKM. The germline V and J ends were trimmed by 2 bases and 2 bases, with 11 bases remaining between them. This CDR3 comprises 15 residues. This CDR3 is CASSLDLGSTDTQYF. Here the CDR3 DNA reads TGTGCCAGCAGTTTAGATTTGGGGTCCACAGATACGCAGTATTTT.

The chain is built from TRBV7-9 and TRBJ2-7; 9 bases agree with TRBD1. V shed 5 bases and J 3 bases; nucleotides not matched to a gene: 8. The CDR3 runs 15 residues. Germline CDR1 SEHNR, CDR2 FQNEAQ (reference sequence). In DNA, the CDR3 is TGTGCCAGCAGCGCCGGACAGGGGAGTAACTACGAGCAGTACTTC. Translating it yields CASSAGQGSNYEQYF.

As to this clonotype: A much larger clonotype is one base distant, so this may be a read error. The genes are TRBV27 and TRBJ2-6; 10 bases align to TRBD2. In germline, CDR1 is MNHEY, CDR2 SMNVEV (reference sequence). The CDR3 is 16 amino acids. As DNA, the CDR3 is TGTGCCAGCAACCCTAGCGGGAGAGCTGGGGCCAACGTCCTGAATTTC. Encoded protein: CASNPSGRAGANVLNF.

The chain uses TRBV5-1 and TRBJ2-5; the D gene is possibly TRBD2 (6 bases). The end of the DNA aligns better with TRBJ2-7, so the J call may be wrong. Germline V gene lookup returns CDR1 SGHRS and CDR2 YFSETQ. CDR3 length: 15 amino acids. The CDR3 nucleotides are TGCGCCAGCAGCCCCGGGGGACTGCTGGCCTACGAGCAGTACTTC. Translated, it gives CASSPGGLLAYEQYF.

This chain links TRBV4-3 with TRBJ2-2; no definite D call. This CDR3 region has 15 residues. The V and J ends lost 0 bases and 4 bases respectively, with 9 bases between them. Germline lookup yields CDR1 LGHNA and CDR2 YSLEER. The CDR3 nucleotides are TGCGCCAGCAGCCAAGATCGTGTCTCCACCGGGGAGCTGTTTTTT. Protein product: CASSQDRVSTGELFF.

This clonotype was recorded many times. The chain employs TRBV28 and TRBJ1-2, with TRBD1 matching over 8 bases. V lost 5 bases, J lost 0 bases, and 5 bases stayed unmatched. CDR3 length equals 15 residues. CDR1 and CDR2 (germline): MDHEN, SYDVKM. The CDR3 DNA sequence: TGTGCCAGCAGTACGCTACAGGGGGCTAACTATGGCTACACCTTC. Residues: CASSTLQGANYGYTF.